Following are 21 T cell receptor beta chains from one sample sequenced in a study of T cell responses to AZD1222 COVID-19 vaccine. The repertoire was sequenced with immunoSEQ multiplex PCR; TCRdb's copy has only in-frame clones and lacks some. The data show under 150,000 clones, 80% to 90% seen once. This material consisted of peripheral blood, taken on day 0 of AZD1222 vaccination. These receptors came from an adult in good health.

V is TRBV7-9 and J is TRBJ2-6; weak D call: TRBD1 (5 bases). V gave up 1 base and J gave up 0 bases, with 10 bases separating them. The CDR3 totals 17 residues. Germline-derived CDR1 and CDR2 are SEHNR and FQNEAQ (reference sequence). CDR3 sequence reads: CASSLDRKSSGANVLTF. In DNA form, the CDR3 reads TGTGCCAGCAGCTTAGACAGGAAGAGCTCTGGGGCCAACGTCCTGACTTTC.

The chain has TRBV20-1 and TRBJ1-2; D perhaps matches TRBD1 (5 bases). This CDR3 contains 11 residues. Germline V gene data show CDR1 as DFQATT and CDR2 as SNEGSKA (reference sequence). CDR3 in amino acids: CRRQTNYGYTF. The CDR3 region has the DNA TGCAGGAGACAGACTAACTATGGCTACACCTTC.

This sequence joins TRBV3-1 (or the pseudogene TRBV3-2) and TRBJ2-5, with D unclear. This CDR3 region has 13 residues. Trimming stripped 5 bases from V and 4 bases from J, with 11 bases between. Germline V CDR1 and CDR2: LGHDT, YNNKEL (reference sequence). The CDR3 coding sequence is TGTGCCAGCAGCTCATGGGCGCGAGAGACCCAGTACTTC. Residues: CASSSWARETQYF.

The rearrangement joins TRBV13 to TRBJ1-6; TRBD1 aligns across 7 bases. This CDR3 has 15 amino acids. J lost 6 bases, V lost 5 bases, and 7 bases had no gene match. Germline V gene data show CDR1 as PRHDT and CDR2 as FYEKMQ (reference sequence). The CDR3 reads CASSPYRGLNSPLHF. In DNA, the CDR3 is TGTGCCAGCAGCCCTTACAGGGGTCTTAATTCACCCCTCCACTTT.

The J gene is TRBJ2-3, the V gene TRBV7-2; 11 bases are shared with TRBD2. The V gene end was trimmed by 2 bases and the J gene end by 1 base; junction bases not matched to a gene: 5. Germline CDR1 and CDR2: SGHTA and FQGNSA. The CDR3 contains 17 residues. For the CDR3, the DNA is TGTGCCAGCAGCTTACGTAGCGGGAGGGCGGGCACAGATACGCAGTATTTT. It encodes CASSLRSGRAGTDTQYF.

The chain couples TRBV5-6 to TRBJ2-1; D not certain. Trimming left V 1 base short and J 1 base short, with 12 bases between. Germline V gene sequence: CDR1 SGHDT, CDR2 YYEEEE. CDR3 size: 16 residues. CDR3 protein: CASSLKRMDSYNEQFF. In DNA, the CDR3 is TGTGCCAGCAGCTTGAAGCGAATGGATTCCTACAATGAGCAGTTCTTC.

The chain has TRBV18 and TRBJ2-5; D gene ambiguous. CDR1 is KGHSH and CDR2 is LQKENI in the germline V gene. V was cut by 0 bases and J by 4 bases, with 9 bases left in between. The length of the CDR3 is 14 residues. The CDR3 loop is CASSPPVVGETQYF. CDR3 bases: TGTGCCAGCTCACCACCAGTAGTAGGAGAGACCCAGTACTTC.

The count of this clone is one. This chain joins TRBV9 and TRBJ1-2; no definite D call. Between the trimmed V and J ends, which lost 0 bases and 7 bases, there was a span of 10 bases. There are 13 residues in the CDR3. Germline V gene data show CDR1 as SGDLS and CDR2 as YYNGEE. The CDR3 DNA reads TGTGCCAGCAGCGTAGAGCAGCTCGGTGGCTACACCTTC. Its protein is CASSVEQLGGYTF.

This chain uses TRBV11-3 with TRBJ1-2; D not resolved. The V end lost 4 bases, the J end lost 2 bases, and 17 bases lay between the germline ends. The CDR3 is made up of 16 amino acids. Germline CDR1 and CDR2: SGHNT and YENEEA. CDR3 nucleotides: TGTGCCAGCAGCTCAGATCGGGAAGGCTCCAACTATGGCTACACCTTC. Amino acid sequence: CASSSDREGSNYGYTF.

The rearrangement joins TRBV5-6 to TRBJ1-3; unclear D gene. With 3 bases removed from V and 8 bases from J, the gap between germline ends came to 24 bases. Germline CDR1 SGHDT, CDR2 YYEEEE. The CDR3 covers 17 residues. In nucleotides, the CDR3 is TGTGCCAGCAGCTCACCACGGTCGAGGAATAGTTGGGACACCATATATTTT. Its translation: CASSSPRSRNSWDTIYF. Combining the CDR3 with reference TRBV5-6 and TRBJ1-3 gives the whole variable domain DAGVTQSPTHLIKTRGQQVTLRCSPKSGHDTVSWYQQALGQGPQFIFQYYEEEERQRGNFPDRFSGHQFPNYSSELNVNALLLGDSALYLCASSSPRSRNSWDTIYFGEGSWLTVV.

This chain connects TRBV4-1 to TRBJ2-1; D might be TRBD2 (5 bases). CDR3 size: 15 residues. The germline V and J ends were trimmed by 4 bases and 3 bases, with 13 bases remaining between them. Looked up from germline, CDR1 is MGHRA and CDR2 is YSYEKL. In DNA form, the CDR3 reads TGCGCCAGCAGCCCCCTCGGAAGCGGCTACAATGAGCAGTTCTTC. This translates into CASSPLGSGYNEQFF.

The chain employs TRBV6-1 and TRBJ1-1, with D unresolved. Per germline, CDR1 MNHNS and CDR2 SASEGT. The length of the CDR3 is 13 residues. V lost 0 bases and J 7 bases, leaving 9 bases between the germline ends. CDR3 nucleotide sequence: TGTGCCAGCAGTGAAGCGAGGCCGATTGAAGCTTTCTTT. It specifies CASSEARPIEAFF.

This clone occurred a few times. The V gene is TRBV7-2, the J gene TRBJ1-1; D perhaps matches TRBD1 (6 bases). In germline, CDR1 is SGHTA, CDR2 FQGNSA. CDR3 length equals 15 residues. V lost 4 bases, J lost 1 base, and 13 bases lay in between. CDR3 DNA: TGTGCCAGCAGCTACCGACAGACAGGGAACACTGAAGCTTTCTTT. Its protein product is CASSYRQTGNTEAFF.

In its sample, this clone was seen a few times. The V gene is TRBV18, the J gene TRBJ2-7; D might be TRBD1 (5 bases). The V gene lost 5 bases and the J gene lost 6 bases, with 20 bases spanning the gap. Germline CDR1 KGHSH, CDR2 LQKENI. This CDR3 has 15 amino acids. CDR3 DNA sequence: TGTGCCAGCTCAGCCTCCCAGGGAAAGTCGGTCGAGCAGTACTTC. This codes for CASSASQGKSVEQYF.

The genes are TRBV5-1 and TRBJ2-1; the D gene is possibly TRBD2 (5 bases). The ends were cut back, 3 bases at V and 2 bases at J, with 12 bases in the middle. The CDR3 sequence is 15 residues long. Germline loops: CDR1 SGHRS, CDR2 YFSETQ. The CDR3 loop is CASSSSGGTYNEQFF. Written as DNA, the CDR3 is TGCGCCAGCAGCTCGAGCGGAGGCACCTACAATGAGCAGTTCTTC.

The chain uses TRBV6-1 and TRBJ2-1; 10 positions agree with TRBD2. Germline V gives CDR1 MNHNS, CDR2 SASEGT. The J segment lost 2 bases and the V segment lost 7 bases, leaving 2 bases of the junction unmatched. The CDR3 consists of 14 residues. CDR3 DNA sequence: TGTGCCAGCAATCTAGCGGGAGCCTACAATGAGCAGTTCTTC. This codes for CASNLAGAYNEQFF.

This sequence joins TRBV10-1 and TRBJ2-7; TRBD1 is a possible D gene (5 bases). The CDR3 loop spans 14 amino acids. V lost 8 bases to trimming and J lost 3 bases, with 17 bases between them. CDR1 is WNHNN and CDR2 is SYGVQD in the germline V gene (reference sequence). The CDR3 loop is CASFYRSIDYEQYF. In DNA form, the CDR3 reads TGCGCCAGCTTCTACAGGTCGATTGACTACGAGCAGTACTTC.

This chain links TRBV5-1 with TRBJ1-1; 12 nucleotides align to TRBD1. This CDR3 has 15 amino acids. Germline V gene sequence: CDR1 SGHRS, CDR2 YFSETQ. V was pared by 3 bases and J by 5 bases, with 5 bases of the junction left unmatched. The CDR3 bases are TGCGCCAGCAGCTGGGGGACAGGGGGCAAAACTGAAGCTTTCTTT. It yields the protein CASSWGTGGKTEAFF.

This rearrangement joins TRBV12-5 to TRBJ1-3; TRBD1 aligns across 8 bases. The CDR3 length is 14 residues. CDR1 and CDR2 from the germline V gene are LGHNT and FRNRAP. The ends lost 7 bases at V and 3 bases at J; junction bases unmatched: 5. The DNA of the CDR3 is TGTGCTAGTGCCCTACAGGGGGGTGGAAACACCATATATTTT. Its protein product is CASALQGGGNTIYF.

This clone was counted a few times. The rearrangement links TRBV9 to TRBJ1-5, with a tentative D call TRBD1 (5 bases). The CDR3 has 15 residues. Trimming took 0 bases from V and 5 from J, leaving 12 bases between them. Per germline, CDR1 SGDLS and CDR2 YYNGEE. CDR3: CASSVDSGLYQPQHF. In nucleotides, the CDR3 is TGTGCCAGCAGCGTAGACTCAGGGTTATATCAGCCCCAGCATTTT.

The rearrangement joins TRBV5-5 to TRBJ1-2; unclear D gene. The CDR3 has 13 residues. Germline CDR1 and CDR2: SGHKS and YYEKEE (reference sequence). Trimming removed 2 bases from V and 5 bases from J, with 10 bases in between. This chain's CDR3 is CASSLLDLYGYTF. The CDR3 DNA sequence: TGTGCCAGCAGCTTACTCGACCTTTATGGCTACACCTTC. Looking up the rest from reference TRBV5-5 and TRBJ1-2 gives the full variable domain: DAGVTQSPTHLIKTRGQQVTLRCSPISGHKSVSWYQQVLGQGPQFIFQYYEKEERGRGNFPDRFSARQFPNYSSELNVNALLLGDSALYLCASSLLDLYGYTFGSGTRLTVV.